This TCR beta chain was documented in a study of PD-1 blockade in mismatch repair-deficient tumors. The CDR3 spans 14 residues. Deletions cut 4 bases from V and 4 bases from J, with 13 bases between. Germline CDR1 and CDR2: MNHNY and SVGAGI (reference sequence). Method: immunoSEQ multiplex PCR; TCRdb's copy keeps in-frame clones and lacks some. Of about 120,000 clones in the sample, approximately 86% are singletons; the top ten hold roughly 12%. Three pembrolizumab responders had their TCRs sequenced. This material consisted of peripheral blood, taken 44 weeks after starting pembrolizumab. The clonotype was recovered from an adult with mismatch repair-deficient cancer. The rearrangement uses TRBV6-6 and TRBJ2-5, with D perhaps TRBD1 (6 bases). The CDR3 region is CASSSTGISETQYF. In DNA form, the CDR3 reads TGTGCCAGCAGTTCCACAGGGATCTCAGAGACCCAGTACTTC.